The present entry profiles one TCR beta chain with its context. Its target is not known. Germline V gene lookup returns CDR1 MDHEN and CDR2 SYDVKM. Trimming cost V 6 bases and J 5 bases, with 14 bases left between them. This CDR3 has 14 residues. The sample is drawn from a study of graft-versus-host responses after intestinal transplantation. Study summary: Recipients got multivisceral, liver-intestinal, or isolated intestinal transplants. Anti-thymocyte globulin induction was given to all recipients, followed by tacrolimus and steroids for around three years.

Findings of the study overall: Early post-transplant HvG declines showed an association with peak circulating GvH clone levels. Present in recipient marrow, GvH clones included some that appeared first in ileum or blood.

Sequenced by immunoSEQ multiplex PCR; TCRdb stores in-frame clones only, minus some. The sample yields 90,000 to 150,000 clones, around 95% seen once. The J gene is TRBJ2-1, the V gene TRBV28; TRBD1 might be the D (5 bases). Specimen: unstimulated CD8+ T cells sorted from spleen or lymph node cells, collected before intestinal transplant. This sequence originates from a human donor who received an intestinal transplant. The CDR3 nucleotides are TGTGCCAGCAGCTTTCTGACAGACAACAATGAGCAGTTCTTC. Its protein is CASSFLTDNNEQFF.